Below are 29 T cell receptor beta chains sequenced from a single sample in a study of human T cells and chemical hapten exposure. Time point noted: patch test 3, about 24 weeks after DPC sensitization. The treatment denotes: therapeutic diphenylcyclopropenone sensitization with weekly scalp DPC. MiXCR, run by TCRdb on the RACE reads, gives a single entry per CDR3 protein. The sample gives around 110,000 distinct CDR3 sequences, roughly 12% of which show up once; over 2% is in the top ten. Material: whole blood, obtained in connection with sensitization to the hapten diphenylcyclopropenone (DPC). These receptors all come from a woman in her forties or fifties with alopecia areata. Some clones in this sample may be carry-over from other donors' samples.

This clonotype was counted at least ten times. The chain has TRBV29-1 and TRBJ1-5, with D perhaps TRBD1 (6 bases). V lost 0 bases and J 3 bases, leaving 9 bases between the germline ends. Germline V gives CDR1 SQVTM, CDR2 ANQGSEA. The CDR3 is 14 amino acids. CDR3 nucleotide sequence: TGCAGCGTTGAAGACACAGGGTACAATCAGCCCCAGCATTTT. This codes for CSVEDTGYNQPQHF. Looking up the rest from reference TRBV29-1 and TRBJ1-5 gives the full variable domain: SAVISQKPSRDICQRGTSLTIQCQVDSQVTMMFWYRQQPGQSLTLIATANQGSEATYESGFVIDKFPISRPNLTFSTLTVSNMSPEDSSIYLCSVEDTGYNQPQHFGDGTRLSIL.

The chain joins TRBV9 to TRBJ2-5; TRBD2 is a possible D gene (6 bases). Germline V gives CDR1 SGDLS, CDR2 YYNGEE. This CDR3 comprises 14 residues. V lost 3 bases and J lost 2, with 11 bases in between. The CDR3 DNA reads as TGTGCCAGCAGCGGCGGGGCCACACAAGAGACCCAGTACTTC. It codes for CASSGGATQETQYF.

This clonotype was counted only a few times. This chain joins TRBV7-9 and TRBJ2-3; 7 nucleotides line up with TRBD1. The CDR3 has 14 residues. CDR1 is SEHNR and CDR2 is FQNEAQ in the germline V gene (reference sequence). The ends lost 6 bases at V and 0 bases at J; junction bases unmatched: 3. This chain's CDR3 is CASRGQSSTDTQYF. DNA of the CDR3: TGTGCCAGCAGGGGACAGTCTAGCACAGATACGCAGTATTTT.

A few counts support this clonotype. An end of the junction differs from the germline gene, which may be a read error. The rearrangement uses TRBV19 and TRBJ2-1; TRBD2 aligns across 13 bases. Germline-derived CDR1 and CDR2 are LNHDA and SQIVND (reference sequence). The CDR3 has 14 residues. The CDR3 DNA sequence: TGTGCCAGTAGTATCGGGACTAGCGGGGCCTTTCTTATCTTC. Amino acids: CASSIGTSGAFLIF.

This clonotype has a handful of counts. The CDR3 DNA reads TGTGCCAGCAGTTTTAACCCTCAGGATGAGCAGTTCTTC. The encoded protein is CASSFNPQDEQFF. This sequence joins TRBV28 and TRBJ2-1; D is ambiguous. The germline gives CDR1 MDHEN, CDR2 SYDVKM. V shed 3 bases and J shed 8 bases, with 11 bases lying between them. There are 13 residues in the CDR3. Together with reference TRBV28 and TRBJ2-1, the CDR3 gives the full variable domain: DVKVTQSSRYLVKRTGEKVFLECVQDMDHENMFWYRQDPGLGLRLIYFSYDVKMKEKGDIPEGYSVSREKKERFSLILESASTNQTSMYLCASSFNPQDEQFFGPGTRLTVL.

The chain carries TRBV20-1 and TRBJ2-5; maybe TRBD2 (7 bases). Trimming took off 5 bases at V and 0 bases at J, with 16 bases between the two ends. This CDR3 region has 15 residues. Germline assignment: CDR1 DFQATT and CDR2 SNEGSKA (reference sequence). The CDR3 here is CSARPRGRDQETQYF. In DNA form, the CDR3 reads TGCAGTGCTCGCCCGAGGGGGAGGGACCAAGAGACCCAGTACTTC.

The table lists this clonotype with a few counts. This rearrangement joins TRBV12-3 or TRBV12-4 to TRBJ2-1, with D tentatively TRBD1 (5 bases). This CDR3 region has 14 residues. With 1 base removed from V and 2 bases from J, the gap between germline ends came to 6 bases. CDR3 bases: TGTGCCAGCAGTTTAGGACAGACCTACAATGAGCAGTTCTTC. This gives the protein CASSLGQTYNEQFF.

This clonotype was detected ten times or more. The V gene is TRBV12-3 or TRBV12-4, the J gene TRBJ2-1; 10 bases match TRBD2. With 5 bases clipped from V and 6 bases from J, the junction kept 7 bases outside the gene matches. CDR3 length equals 15 residues. CDR3 in DNA: TGTGCCAGCAGTCCAGCGGGAGGGCCCTCCAATGAGCAGTTCTTC. Residues: CASSPAGGPSNEQFF.

The chain uses TRBV6-4 and TRBJ2-1; D not resolved. The V gene lost 10 bases and the J gene lost 9 bases, with 19 bases spanning the gap. This CDR3 is 13 amino acids long. Looked up from germline, CDR1 is MRHNA and CDR2 is SNTAGT. CDR3 DNA sequence: TGTGCCAACAGACCAACCACCTTAGGTGAGCAGTTCTTC. Its protein is CANRPTTLGEQFF.

The rearrangement uses TRBV28 and TRBJ1-6; weak D call: TRBD1 (5 bases). CDR3 size: 19 residues. V was trimmed by 4 bases and J by 8 bases, leaving 27 bases between them. CDR1 is MDHEN, CDR2 SYDVKM, per germline. CDR3 sequence reads: CASSSILVFDAAGHSPLHF. The CDR3 DNA reads TGTGCCAGCAGTTCCATCCTAGTCTTCGACGCAGCGGGGCATTCACCCCTCCACTTT.

In its sample, this clonotype was seen a few times. The chain joins TRBV6-2 or TRBV6-3 to TRBJ1-5; D remains ambiguous. V shed 6 bases and J shed 6 bases, with 15 bases lying between them. The CDR3 consists of 14 residues. CDR1 and CDR2 from the germline V gene are MNHEY and SVGEGT. In nucleotides, the CDR3 is TGTGCCAGCAGCTACGCCGGCCGGGGTCAGCCCCAGCATTTT. This sequence encodes CASSYAGRGQPQHF.

This rearrangement joins TRBV2 to TRBJ2-4, with 8 bases lining up with TRBD1. The CDR3 is 15 amino acids. CDR1 is SNHLY and CDR2 is FYNNEI in the germline V gene. J was trimmed by 1 base and V by 8 bases; bases with no gene match: 7. CDR3 DNA sequence: TGTGCCAGCCTGACAGGGGCTCCGGCCAAAAACATTCAGTACTTC. Its protein is CASLTGAPAKNIQYF.

This clonotype was seen a handful of times. CDR3 coding DNA: TGTGCCAGCAGTCAAGCCAGTTCGACTGAAGCTTTCTTT. Protein product: CASSQASSTEAFF. V gene TRBV6-5 combines with J gene TRBJ1-1; D call uncertain. This CDR3 has 13 amino acids. CDR1 and CDR2 (germline): MNHEY, SVGAGI. V lost 5 bases and J 5 bases, leaving 12 bases between the germline ends.

The gene calls are TRBV3-1 and TRBJ1-1, with D hard to call. Germline assignment: CDR1 LGHDT and CDR2 YNNKEL (reference sequence). The CDR3 runs to 14 residues. The ends were cut back, 1 base at V and 2 bases at J, with 8 bases in the middle. The CDR3 DNA sequence: TGTGCCAGCAGCCAAGGGGAAGCAAACACTGAAGCTTTCTTT. Translating it yields CASSQGEANTEAFF.

The V gene is TRBV29-1, the J gene TRBJ1-4; no reliable D call. Germline V gene sequence: CDR1 SQVTM, CDR2 ANQGSEA. V was shortened by 4 bases and J by 2 bases, with 11 bases between the two germline ends. There are 14 residues in the CDR3. CDR3: CSVVSDATNEKLFF. For the CDR3, the DNA is TGCAGCGTTGTGTCGGACGCCACTAATGAAAAACTGTTTTTT.

The V gene is TRBV12-3 or TRBV12-4, the J gene TRBJ1-5; weak D call: TRBD1 (6 bases). V was trimmed by 3 bases and J by 5 bases, leaving 8 bases between them. The CDR3 runs to 13 residues. CDR3 DNA: TGTGCCAGCAGTTTTAAGGGGGATCAGCCCCAGCATTTT. Encoded protein: CASSFKGDQPQHF.

The rearrangement joins TRBV21-1 to TRBJ2-5; the table calls TRBD1, which could not be checked here. TRBV21-1 has pseudogene status. The CDR3 length is 16 residues. The CDR3 here is CASSTTGTDYQETQYF. The CDR3 DNA reads TGTGCCAGCAGTACTACCGGGACGGACTACCAAGAGACCCAGTACTTC.

The chain recombines TRBV6-1 with TRBJ2-7, with D perhaps TRBD2 (5 bases). The germline V gene encodes CDR1 MNHNS and CDR2 SASEGT. V dropped 2 bases and J dropped 3 bases, with 11 bases sitting between them. This CDR3 comprises 14 residues. Here the CDR3 reads CASSESGSYYEQYF. The CDR3 nucleotides are TGTGCCAGCAGTGAAAGCGGCAGTTACTACGAGCAGTACTTC.

This clonotype was counted a few times. The genes are TRBV6-1 and TRBJ1-5, with 8 positions matching TRBD1. Germline V lookup: CDR1 MNHNS, CDR2 SASEGT. With 8 bases clipped from V and 7 bases from J, the junction kept 4 bases outside the gene matches. This CDR3 is built from 12 residues. CDR3 sequence (DNA): TGTGCCAGCGTCCGGACAGGGCAGCCCCAGCATTTT. This encodes CASVRTGQPQHF.

The chain carries TRBV6-6 and TRBJ2-7; 9 nucleotides align to TRBD2. The CDR3 loop spans 14 amino acids. The germline CDR1 and CDR2 sequences are MNHNY and SVGAGI (reference sequence). After removal of 4 bases from V and 2 bases from J, the junction contained 3 bases not matched to a gene. This CDR3 reads CASSSGLAPYEQYF. CDR3 nucleotide sequence: TGTGCCAGCAGTTCGGGACTAGCCCCCTACGAGCAGTACTTC.

A few counts support this clonotype. The chain employs TRBV9 and TRBJ2-7; 8 positions agree with TRBD2. The V segment lost 2 bases and the J segment 4 bases; nucleotides outside the gene matches: 5. Germline lookup yields CDR1 SGDLS and CDR2 YYNGEE. The length of the CDR3 is 14 residues. The CDR3 DNA reads TGTGCCAGCAGCGTCAGCGGGAGTGGGTACGAGCAGTACTTC. Protein sequence: CASSVSGSGYEQYF. The complete variable domain, with remaining parts taken from reference TRBV9 and TRBJ2-7, reads DSGVTQTPKHLITATGQRVTLRCSPRSGDLSVYWYQQSLDQGLQFLIQYYNGEERAKGNILERFSAQQFPDLHSELNLSSLELGDSALYFCASSVSGSGYEQYFGPGTRLTVT.

V and J are TRBV6-2 or TRBV6-3 and TRBJ2-1; D gene uncertain. Germline lookup yields CDR1 MNHEY and CDR2 SVGEGT. V was trimmed by 5 bases and J by 5 bases, leaving 4 bases between them. CDR3 size: 11 residues. CDR3 amino acids: CASSPHNEQFF. CDR3 coding DNA: TGTGCCAGCAGTCCCCACAATGAGCAGTTCTTC.

This clonotype was found a few times. The chain links TRBV29-1 to TRBJ2-3, with D possibly TRBD2 on 5 matching bases. The CDR3 loop spans 12 amino acids. Germline CDR1 and CDR2: SQVTM and ANQGSEA. V lost 3 bases, J lost 6 bases, and 10 bases lay in between. CDR3 DNA: TGCAGCGTTGATTCGGGAATCGATACGCAGTATTTT. It translates to CSVDSGIDTQYF.

This clonotype was recorded at least ten times. The chain carries TRBV20-1 and TRBJ2-3, with 11 bases lining up with TRBD1. V dropped 8 bases and J dropped 2; count of bases not matched to a gene: 12. This CDR3 is built from 16 residues. Germline CDR1 reads DFQATT; CDR2 reads SNEGSKA (reference sequence). Here the CDR3 reads CSTLDRDRGFTDTQYF. The CDR3 DNA sequence: TGCAGTACGCTAGATCGGGACAGGGGGTTCACAGATACGCAGTATTTT.

The chain combines TRBV5-4 with TRBJ2-5; D call uncertain. Looked up from germline, CDR1 is SGHNT and CDR2 is YYREEE (reference sequence). This CDR3 comprises 14 residues. Trimming took 2 bases from V and 1 from J, leaving 9 bases between them. The CDR3 is CASSFEGPQETQYF. The CDR3 coding sequence is TGTGCCAGCAGCTTTGAAGGGCCCCAAGAGACCCAGTACTTC.

This clonotype was seen at least ten times. The CDR3 DNA reads TGTGCCAGCAGTTCCCGCGGGGCAGGGGCCAGCACAGATACGCAGTATTTT. It yields the protein CASSSRGAGASTDTQYF. V gene TRBV6-6 combines with J gene TRBJ2-3; the D call may be TRBD1 or TRBD2 (6 bases each). Germline CDR1 and CDR2: MNHNY and SVGAGI (reference sequence). Trimming cost V 4 bases and J 0 bases, with 17 bases left between them. CDR3 length equals 17 residues.

CDR3 loop: CSVGTNEQFF. DNA for the CDR3: TGCAGCGTGGGTACAAATGAGCAGTTCTTC. J is TRBJ2-1 and V is TRBV29-1, with D unresolved. Germline V lookup: CDR1 SQVTM, CDR2 ANQGSEA. The CDR3 loop spans 10 amino acids. Trimming pared 6 bases from V and 7 bases from J, leaving 7 bases between.

The chain uses TRBV18 and TRBJ2-7; TRBD1 matches at 8 bases. V trimming: 2 bases; J trimming: 5 bases; junction bases outside the gene matches: 5. Germline CDR1 and CDR2: KGHSH and LQKENI. This CDR3 is 14 amino acids long. CDR3 sequence reads: CASSPIDRGNEQYF. As DNA, the CDR3 is TGTGCCAGCTCACCAATTGACAGGGGAAACGAGCAGTACTTC.

Only a few counts were recorded for this clonotype. The chain links TRBV6-5 to TRBJ2-7; tentatively, D is TRBD1 (6 bases). The CDR3 is 13 residues long. V lost 8 bases to trimming and J lost 4 bases, with 15 bases between them. The germline V gene has CDR1 MNHEY and CDR2 SVGAGI. The CDR3 reads CASGARGGYEQYF. In DNA form, the CDR3 reads TGTGCCAGCGGGGCCAGGGGCGGGTACGAGCAGTACTTC.